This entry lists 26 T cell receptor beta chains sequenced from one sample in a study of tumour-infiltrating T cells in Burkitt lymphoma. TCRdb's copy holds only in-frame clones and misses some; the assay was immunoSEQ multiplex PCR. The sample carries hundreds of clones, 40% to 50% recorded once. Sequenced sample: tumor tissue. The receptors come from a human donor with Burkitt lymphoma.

CDR3 DNA: TGTGCCAGCAGTCCGATACAGGACAGCTATAGCAATCAGCCCCAGCATTTT. Its translation is CASSPIQDSYSNQPQHF. The chain joins TRBV27 to TRBJ1-5; weak D call: TRBD1 (6 bases). Germline loops: CDR1 MNHEY, CDR2 SMNVEV (reference sequence). V lost 5 bases, J lost 0 bases, and 17 bases lay in between. The CDR3 is 17 residues long.

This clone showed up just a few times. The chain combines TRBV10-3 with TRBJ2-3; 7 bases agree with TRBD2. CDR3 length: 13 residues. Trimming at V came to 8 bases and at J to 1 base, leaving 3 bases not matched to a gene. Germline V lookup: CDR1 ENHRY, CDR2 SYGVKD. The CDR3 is CAILAGGTDTQYF. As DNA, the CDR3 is TGTGCCATCCTGGCGGGGGGCACAGATACGCAGTATTTT.

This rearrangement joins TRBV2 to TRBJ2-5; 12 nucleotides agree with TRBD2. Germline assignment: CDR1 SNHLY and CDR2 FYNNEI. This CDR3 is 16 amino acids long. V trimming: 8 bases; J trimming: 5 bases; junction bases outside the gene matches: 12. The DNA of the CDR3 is TGTGCCAGCCTCAGTTCTAGCGGGGGGGCAATGGAGACCCAGTACTTC. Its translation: CASLSSSGGAMETQYF.

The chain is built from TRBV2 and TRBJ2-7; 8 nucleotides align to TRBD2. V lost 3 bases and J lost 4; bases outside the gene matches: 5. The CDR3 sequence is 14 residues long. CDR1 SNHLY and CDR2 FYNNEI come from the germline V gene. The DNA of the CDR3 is TGTGCCAGCAGTGACCGGGCTAGCGGGTACGAGCAGTACTTC. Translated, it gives CASSDRASGYEQYF.

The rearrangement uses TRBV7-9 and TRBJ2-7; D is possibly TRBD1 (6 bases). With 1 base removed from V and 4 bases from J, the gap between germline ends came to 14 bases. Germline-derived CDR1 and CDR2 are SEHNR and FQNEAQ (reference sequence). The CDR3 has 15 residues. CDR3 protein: CASSLGPGVPYEQYF. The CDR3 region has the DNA TGTGCCAGCAGCTTAGGGCCAGGGGTCCCGTACGAGCAGTACTTC.

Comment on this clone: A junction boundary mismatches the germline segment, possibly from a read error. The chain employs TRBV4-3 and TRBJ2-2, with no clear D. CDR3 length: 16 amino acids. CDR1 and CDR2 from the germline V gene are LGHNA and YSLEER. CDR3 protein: CVSSQALVANTGELFF. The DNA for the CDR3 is TGCGTCAGCAGCCAAGCTTTAGTTGCGAACACCGGGGAGCTGTTTTTT.

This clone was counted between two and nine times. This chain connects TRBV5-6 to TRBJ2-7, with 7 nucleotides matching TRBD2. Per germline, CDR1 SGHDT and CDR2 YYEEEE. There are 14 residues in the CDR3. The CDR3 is CASWTGGGPYEQYF. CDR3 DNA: TGTGCTAGCTGGACTGGGGGAGGGCCCTACGAGCAGTACTTC.

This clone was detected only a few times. The CDR3: CASTTGQGYGYTF. CDR3 sequence (DNA): TGTGCCAGCACAACAGGACAGGGATACGGCTACACCTTC. V is TRBV2 and J is TRBJ1-2, with TRBD1 matching 8 bases. The CDR3 extends over 13 amino acids. CDR1 SNHLY and CDR2 FYNNEI come from the germline V gene. With V trimmed by 7 bases and J by 8 bases, 9 bases remained unmatched.

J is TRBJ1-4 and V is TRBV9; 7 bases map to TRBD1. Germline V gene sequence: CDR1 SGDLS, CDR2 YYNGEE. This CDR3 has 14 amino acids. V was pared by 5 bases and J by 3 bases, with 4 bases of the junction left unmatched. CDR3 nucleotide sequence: TGTGCCAGCAGTGCCGGGACAGCTAATGAAAAACTGTTTTTT. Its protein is CASSAGTANEKLFF.

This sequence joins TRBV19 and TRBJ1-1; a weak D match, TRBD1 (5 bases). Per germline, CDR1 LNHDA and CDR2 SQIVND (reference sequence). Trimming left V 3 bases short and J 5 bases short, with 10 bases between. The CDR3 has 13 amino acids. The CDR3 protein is CASSIGGMTEAFF. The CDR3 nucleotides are TGTGCCAGTAGTATTGGGGGGATGACTGAAGCTTTCTTT.

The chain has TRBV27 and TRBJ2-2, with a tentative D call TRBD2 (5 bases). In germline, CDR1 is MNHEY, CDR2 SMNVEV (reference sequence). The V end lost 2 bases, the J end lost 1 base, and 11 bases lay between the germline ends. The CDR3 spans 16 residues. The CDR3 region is CASSLGRTLNTGELFF. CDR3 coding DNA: TGTGCCAGCAGTTTAGGACGGACTTTGAACACCGGGGAGCTGTTTTTT.

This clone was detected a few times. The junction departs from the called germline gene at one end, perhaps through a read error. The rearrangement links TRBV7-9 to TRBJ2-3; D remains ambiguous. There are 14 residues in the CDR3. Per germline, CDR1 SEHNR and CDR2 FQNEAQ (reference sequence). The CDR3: CASSSPWSTDTQYF. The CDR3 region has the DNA TGTGCCAGTAGCTCCCCGTGGAGCACAGATACGCAGTATTTT.

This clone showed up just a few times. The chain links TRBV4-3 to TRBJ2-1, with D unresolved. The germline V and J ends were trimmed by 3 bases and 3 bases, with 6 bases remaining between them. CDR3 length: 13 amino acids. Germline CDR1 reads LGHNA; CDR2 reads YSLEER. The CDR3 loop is CASSHSSYNEQFF. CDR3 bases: TGCGCCAGCAGCCACTCAAGCTACAATGAGCAGTTCTTC.

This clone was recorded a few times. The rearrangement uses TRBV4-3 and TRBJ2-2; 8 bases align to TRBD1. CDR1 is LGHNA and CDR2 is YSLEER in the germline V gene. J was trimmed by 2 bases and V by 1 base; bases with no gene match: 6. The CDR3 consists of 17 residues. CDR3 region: CASSQGQGPLNTGELFF. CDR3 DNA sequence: TGCGCCAGCAGCCAAGGACAGGGGCCCCTTAACACCGGGGAGCTGTTTTTT.

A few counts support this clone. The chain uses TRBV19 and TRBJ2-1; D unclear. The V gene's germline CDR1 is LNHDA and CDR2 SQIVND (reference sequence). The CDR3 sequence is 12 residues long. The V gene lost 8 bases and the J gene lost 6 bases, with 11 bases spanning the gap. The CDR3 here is CASATVGNEQFF. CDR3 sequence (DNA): TGTGCCAGTGCAACAGTGGGCAATGAGCAGTTCTTC.

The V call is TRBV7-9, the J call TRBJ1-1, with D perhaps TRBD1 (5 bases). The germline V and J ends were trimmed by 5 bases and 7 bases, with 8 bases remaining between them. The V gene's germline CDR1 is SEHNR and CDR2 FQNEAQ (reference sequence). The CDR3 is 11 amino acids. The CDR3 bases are TGTGCCAGCAGCCCCGACAGTGAAGCTTTCTTT. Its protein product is CASSPDSEAFF.

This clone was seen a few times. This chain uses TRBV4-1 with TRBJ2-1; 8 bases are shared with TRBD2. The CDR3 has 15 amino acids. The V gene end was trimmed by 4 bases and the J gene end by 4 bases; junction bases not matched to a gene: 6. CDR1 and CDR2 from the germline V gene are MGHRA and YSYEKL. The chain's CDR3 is CASSLSGSTYNEQFF. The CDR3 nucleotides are TGCGCCAGCAGCCTCAGCGGGAGTACGTACAATGAGCAGTTCTTC.

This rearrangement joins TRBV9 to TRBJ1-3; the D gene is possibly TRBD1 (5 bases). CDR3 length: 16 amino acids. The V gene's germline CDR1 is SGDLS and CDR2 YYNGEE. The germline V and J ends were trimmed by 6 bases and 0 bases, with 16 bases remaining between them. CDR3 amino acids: CASTSGQSSSGNTIYF. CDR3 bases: TGTGCCAGCACCTCGGGGCAGTCCAGCTCTGGAAACACCATATATTTT.

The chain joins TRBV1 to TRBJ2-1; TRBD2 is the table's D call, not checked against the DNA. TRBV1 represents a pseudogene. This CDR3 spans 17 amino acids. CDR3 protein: CTSSQDDGTRYPSEQFF. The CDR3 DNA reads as TGCACCAGCAGCCAAGATGACGGGACTAGATACCCAAGTGAGCAGTTCTTC.

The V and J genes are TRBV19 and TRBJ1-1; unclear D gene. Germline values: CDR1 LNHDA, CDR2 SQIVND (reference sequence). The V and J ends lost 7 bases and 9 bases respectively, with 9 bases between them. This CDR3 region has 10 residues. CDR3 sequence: CASIGTQAFF. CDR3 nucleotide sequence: TGTGCCAGTATTGGTACTCAAGCTTTCTTT.

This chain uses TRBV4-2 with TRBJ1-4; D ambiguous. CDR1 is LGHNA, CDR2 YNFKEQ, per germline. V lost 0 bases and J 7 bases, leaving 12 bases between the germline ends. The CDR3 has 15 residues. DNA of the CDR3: TGTGCCAGCAGCCAAGATCCGGGCCGTGGTGAAAAACTGTTTTTT. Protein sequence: CASSQDPGRGEKLFF.

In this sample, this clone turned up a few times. CDR3 residues: CSVSRAAYGYTF. DNA of the CDR3: TGCAGCGTCTCCCGGGCCGCCTATGGCTACACCTTC. The J gene is TRBJ1-2, the V gene TRBV29-1; D remains unclear. This CDR3 is built from 12 residues. Germline CDR1 SQVTM, CDR2 ANQGSEA. Trimming removed 6 bases from V and 4 bases from J, with 12 bases in between.

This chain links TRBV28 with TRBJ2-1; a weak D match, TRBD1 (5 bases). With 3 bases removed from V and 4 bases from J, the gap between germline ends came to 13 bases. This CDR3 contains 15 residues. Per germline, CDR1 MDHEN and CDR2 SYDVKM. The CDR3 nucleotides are TGTGCCAGCAGTTTTCGTGTACGGACATACAATGAGCAGTTCTTC. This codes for CASSFRVRTYNEQFF.

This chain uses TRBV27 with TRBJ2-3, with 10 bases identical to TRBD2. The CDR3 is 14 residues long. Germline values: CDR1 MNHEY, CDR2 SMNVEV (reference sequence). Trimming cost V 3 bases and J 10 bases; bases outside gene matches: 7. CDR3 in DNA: TGTGCCAGCAGTTTTAGAGCGGGAGGGCCGTCGCAGTATTTT. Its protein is CASSFRAGGPSQYF.

CDR3 loop: CASSLGSGEQYF. CDR3 coding DNA: TGTGCCAGCAGCTTGGGCTCGGGCGAGCAGTACTTC. The chain couples TRBV5-6 to TRBJ2-7; no clear D. Trimming took off 0 bases at V and 6 bases at J, with 7 bases between the two ends. Germline V gene lookup returns CDR1 SGHDT and CDR2 YYEEEE. This CDR3 is built from 12 residues.

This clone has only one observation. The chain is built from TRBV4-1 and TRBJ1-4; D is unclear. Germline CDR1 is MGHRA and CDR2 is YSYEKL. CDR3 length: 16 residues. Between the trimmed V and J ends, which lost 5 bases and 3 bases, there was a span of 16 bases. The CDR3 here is CASSYGRSLANEKLFF. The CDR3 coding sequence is TGCGCCAGCAGCTATGGACGGAGTTTGGCTAATGAAAAACTGTTTTTT.